The 21 T cell receptor beta chains listed next were all sequenced from one sample in a study of T-cell reconstitution after alpha-beta-depleted transplantation in children. Unique molecular identifiers were incorporated into the prepared TCRbeta library. TCRdb reprocessed the PCR reads with MiXCR, giving one entry per CDR3 protein. The sample consists of 500,000 or so distinct CDR3 sequences, roughly 33% of them appearing once. The input for sequencing was PBMCs from the stem cell graft donor, taken from the stem cell graft. These receptors all stem from a human donor who donated a stem cell graft to a child with aplastic anemia.

The gene calls are TRBV24-1 and TRBJ2-1; 11 bases align to TRBD1. J was trimmed by 6 bases and V by 5 bases; bases with no gene match: 5. The CDR3 length is 15 residues. Germline V CDR1 and CDR2: KGHDR, SFDVKD. CDR3 sequence reads: CATSGAGTGGNEQFF. The CDR3 bases are TGTGCCACCAGTGGTGCCGGGACAGGGGGCAATGAGCAGTTCTTC.

In DNA, the CDR3 is TGTGCCAGCAGTTACCAGGGGAGTGAGCAGTTCTTC. Protein product: CASSYQGSEQFF. This chain uses TRBV25-1 with TRBJ2-1, with TRBD1 as a possible D gene (6 bases). Between the trimmed V and J ends, which lost 5 bases and 9 bases, there was a span of 11 bases. This CDR3 is 12 amino acids long. Germline CDR1 is MGHDK and CDR2 is SYGVNS.

This chain uses TRBV6-4 with TRBJ2-1; the match to TRBD2 covers 9 bases. The V gene end was trimmed by 5 bases and the J gene end by 6 bases; junction bases not matched to a gene: 2. CDR3 length equals 13 residues. The V gene's germline CDR1 is MRHNA and CDR2 SNTAGT. The DNA of the CDR3 is TGTGCCAGCAGTTCGACTAGCGGCAATGAGCAGTTCTTC. Protein sequence: CASSSTSGNEQFF.

This clonotype was seen a handful of times. The genes are TRBV12-3 or TRBV12-4 and TRBJ2-5; TRBD2 aligns across 10 bases. V shed 4 bases, J shed 2 bases, and the junction held 10 bases outside the gene matches. The CDR3 runs 17 residues. The CDR3 protein is CASSSLPGLARQETQYF. The CDR3 nucleotides are TGTGCCAGCAGTTCACTACCGGGACTAGCGCGTCAAGAGACCCAGTACTTC.

This clonotype was found a few times. This chain joins TRBV29-1 and TRBJ2-6, with a possible D match to TRBD2 (5 bases). Deletions cut 6 bases from V and 0 bases from J, with 6 bases between. The germline V gene has CDR1 SQVTM and CDR2 ANQGSEA. The CDR3 extends over 13 amino acids. The CDR3 here is CSVRDSGANVLTF. CDR3 in DNA: TGCAGCGTCCGGGACTCTGGGGCCAACGTCCTGACTTTC.

The table lists this clonotype with a few counts. This sequence joins TRBV7-2 and TRBJ2-4, with unresolved D. The CDR3 length is 14 residues. Trimming cost V 2 bases and J 8 bases, with 13 bases left between them. Germline V CDR1 and CDR2: SGHTA, FQGNSA. The CDR3 nucleotides read TGTGCCAGCAGCTTAAGCAGCGTTGAGGACATTCAGTACTTC. The encoded protein is CASSLSSVEDIQYF.

This clonotype showed up many times. In nucleotides, the CDR3 is TGTGCCAGCAGTTACTCGAATGAGCAGTTCTTC. It codes for CASSYSNEQFF. This rearrangement joins TRBV6-6 to TRBJ2-1; D unclear. Per the germline V gene, CDR1 is MNHNY and CDR2 is SVGAGI (reference sequence). The length of the CDR3 is 11 residues. Trimming shortened V by 0 bases and J by 7 bases, and 1 base separated the two germline ends.

V usage is TRBV7-9 and J usage is TRBJ2-3, with D perhaps TRBD2 (6 bases). Trimming shortened V by 5 bases and J by 2 bases, and 14 bases separated the two germline ends. The germline V gene has CDR1 SEHNR and CDR2 FQNEAQ (reference sequence). CDR3 length: 15 residues. CDR3 protein: CASSGQQDYTDTQYF. The CDR3 DNA reads as TGTGCCAGCAGCGGCCAGCAGGACTACACAGATACGCAGTATTTT.

The J gene is TRBJ2-2, the V gene TRBV6-1; TRBD2 might be the D (6 bases). The germline gives CDR1 MNHNS, CDR2 SASEGT. CDR3 length: 13 residues. Trimming removed 3 bases at V and 10 bases at J, with 12 bases between. The CDR3, as DNA: TGTGCCAGCAGTGACGGGAGATTGGAGGAGCTGTTTTTT. Encoded protein: CASSDGRLEELFF.

This chain joins TRBV20-1 and TRBJ2-3; 11 bases are shared with TRBD2. The CDR3 has 15 residues. The V gene's germline CDR1 is DFQATT and CDR2 SNEGSKA (reference sequence). After removal of 6 bases from V and 2 bases from J, the junction contained 7 bases not matched to a gene. The CDR3 sequence: CSADLAGGVTDTQYF. Here the CDR3 DNA reads TGCAGTGCGGATCTAGCGGGAGGTGTCACAGATACGCAGTATTTT.

The J gene is TRBJ1-5, the V gene TRBV18; D is unresolved. The V gene lost 3 bases and the J gene lost 1 base, with 10 bases spanning the gap. This CDR3 spans 15 amino acids. Per the germline V gene, CDR1 is KGHSH and CDR2 is LQKENI. The CDR3 DNA sequence: TGTGCCAGCTCACCTGGGCAGCGAAGCAATCAGCCCCAGCATTTT. Amino acid sequence: CASSPGQRSNQPQHF.

The rearrangement uses TRBV7-9 and TRBJ1-1, with TRBD1 as a possible D gene (6 bases). From germline, CDR1 is SEHNR and CDR2 FQNEAQ (reference sequence). The V gene lost 4 bases and the J gene lost 6 bases, with 15 bases spanning the gap. This CDR3 is 14 amino acids long. CDR3 coding DNA: TGTGCCAGCAGCTGGCAACAGGGAGAGTCTGAAGCTTTCTTT. This codes for CASSWQQGESEAFF.

The rearrangement joins TRBV6-1 to TRBJ2-7; 7 nucleotides line up with TRBD2. Germline trimming cut 11 bases from V and 2 bases from J; bases unmatched to any gene: 9. CDR3 length equals 13 residues. The V gene's germline CDR1 is MNHNS and CDR2 SASEGT. CDR3 amino acids: CAGKRAGTYEQYV. The CDR3 nucleotides read TGTGCCGGCAAAAGAGCGGGAACCTACGAGCAGTACGTC.

This rearrangement joins TRBV11-2 to TRBJ2-1, with unresolved D. Germline assignment: CDR1 SGHAT and CDR2 FQNNGV. The CDR3 sequence is 14 residues long. V dropped 0 bases and J dropped 3 bases, with 6 bases sitting between them. The CDR3 nucleotides read TGTGCCAGCAGCTTAGATGTCCTCTACAATGAGCAGTTCTTC. Protein: CASSLDVLYNEQFF.

This clonotype was seen a few times. J is TRBJ2-7 and V is TRBV7-2; D uncertain. The germline gives CDR1 SGHTA, CDR2 FQGNSA. The CDR3 is 16 amino acids. Trimming cost V 7 bases and J 0 bases, with 19 bases left between them. This chain's CDR3 is CASTRKSARSSYEQYF. For the CDR3, the DNA is TGTGCCAGCACCCGAAAATCGGCCAGGAGCTCCTACGAGCAGTACTTC.

CDR3 residues: CASSLHLGTLREGETQYF. The CDR3 DNA sequence: TGTGCCAGCAGCTTACACCTGGGCACTTTGCGGGAGGGTGAGACCCAGTACTTC. The chain uses TRBV11-2 and TRBJ2-5, with 9 bases that match TRBD2. Germline values: CDR1 SGHAT, CDR2 FQNNGV. The CDR3 runs 18 residues. The trim removed 2 bases at V and 5 bases at J, leaving 15 bases unmatched.

A few counts support this clonotype. This chain uses TRBV9 with TRBJ2-1, with TRBD1 identical over 10 bases. Germline-derived CDR1 and CDR2 are SGDLS and YYNGEE. The CDR3 contains 15 residues. V lost 3 bases and J lost 10; bases outside the gene matches: 10. The CDR3 nucleotides are TGTGCCAGCAGCGCGACCGGGACAGGGGTTTCGGAGCAGTTCTTC. Its translation is CASSATGTGVSEQFF.

The V gene is TRBV19, the J gene TRBJ1-2; D is unclear. The germline CDR1 and CDR2 sequences are LNHDA and SQIVND (reference sequence). Trimming took off 5 bases at V and 2 bases at J, with 12 bases between the two ends. The CDR3 is made up of 14 amino acids. CDR3 nucleotides: TGTGCCAGTAGTCCTGACTTTGGCAACTATGGCTACACCTTC. Protein sequence: CASSPDFGNYGYTF. The whole variable domain, filled in from reference TRBV19 and TRBJ1-2, reads DGGITQSPKYLFRKEGQNVTLSCEQNLNHDAMYWYRQDPGQGLRLIYYSQIVNDFQKGDIAEGYSVSREKKESFPLTVTSAQKNPTAFYLCASSPDFGNYGYTFGSGTRLTVV.

CDR3 region: CASSSTGTQGTGELFF. CDR3 bases: TGTGCCAGCAGCTCAACCGGGACCCAGGGCACCGGGGAGCTGTTTTTT. V and J are TRBV7-6 and TRBJ2-2; D tentatively fits TRBD1 or TRBD2 (5 bases each). V gave up 4 bases and J gave up 4 bases, with 16 bases separating them. The germline gives CDR1 SGHVS, CDR2 FNYEAQ. The CDR3 length is 16 residues. The complete variable domain, with remaining parts taken from reference TRBV7-6 and TRBJ2-2, reads GAGVSQSPRYKVTKRGQDVALRCDPISGHVSLYWYRQALGQGPEFLTYFNYEAQQDKSGLPNDRFSAERPEGSISTLTIQRTEQRDSAMYRCASSSTGTQGTGELFFGEGSRLTVL.

This chain connects TRBV6-1 to TRBJ1-1; D may be TRBD1 (5 bases). CDR1 and CDR2 from the germline V gene are MNHNS and SASEGT. There are 15 residues in the CDR3. Trimming removed 2 bases at V and 4 bases at J, with 14 bases between. CDR3 coding DNA: TGTGCCAGCAGTGAAAAAGGGGCGGTGGGCACTGAAGCTTTCTTT. Translated: CASSEKGAVGTEAFF.

The chain combines TRBV28 with TRBJ2-5; D tentatively reads TRBD1 or TRBD2 (5 bases each). V was clipped by 6 bases and J by 6 bases, with 11 bases between them. The CDR3 has 12 residues. CDR1 MDHEN and CDR2 SYDVKM come from the germline V gene. The DNA for the CDR3 is TGTGCCAGCAGGGGGACCCCCCAGACCCAGTACTTC. Translation: CASRGTPQTQYF.